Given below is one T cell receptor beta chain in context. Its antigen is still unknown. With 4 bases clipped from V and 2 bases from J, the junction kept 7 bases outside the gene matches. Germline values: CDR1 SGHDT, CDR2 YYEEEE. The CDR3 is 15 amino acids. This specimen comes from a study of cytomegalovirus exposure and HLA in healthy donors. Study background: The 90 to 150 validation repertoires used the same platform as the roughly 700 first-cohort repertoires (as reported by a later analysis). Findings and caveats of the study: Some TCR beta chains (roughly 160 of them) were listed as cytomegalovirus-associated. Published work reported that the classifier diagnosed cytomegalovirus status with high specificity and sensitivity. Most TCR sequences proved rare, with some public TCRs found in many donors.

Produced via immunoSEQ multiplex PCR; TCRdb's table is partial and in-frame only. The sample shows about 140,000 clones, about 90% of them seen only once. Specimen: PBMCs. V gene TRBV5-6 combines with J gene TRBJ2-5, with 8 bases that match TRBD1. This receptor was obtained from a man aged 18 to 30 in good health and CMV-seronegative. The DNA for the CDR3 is TGTGCCAGCAGCCCTGGACAGGGAGGACAAGAGACCCAGTACTTC. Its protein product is CASSPGQGGQETQYF. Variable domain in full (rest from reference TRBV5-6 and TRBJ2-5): DAGVTQSPTHLIKTRGQQVTLRCSPKSGHDTVSWYQQALGQGPQFIFQYYEEEERQRGNFPDRFSGHQFPNYSSELNVNALLLGDSALYLCASSPGQGGQETQYFGPGTRLLVL.